This passage covers 30 T cell receptor beta chains from one sample sequenced in a study of Graves' ophthalmopathy and Graves' hyperthyroidism. Amplification from RNA transcripts yielded the TCR beta CDR3 regions. HTBI primers were employed in first-round RT-PCR, then a second-round multiplex PCR followed. In TCRdb, the multiplex PCR reads were re-called with MiXCR into one record per CDR3 protein. The table has about 390,000 distinct CDR3 sequences, approximately 18% seen once. The source material was peripheral blood. All receptors derive from an adult woman with stable Graves' hyperthyroidism.

This clonotype has a count of ten or more. This sequence joins TRBV20-1 and TRBJ2-2, with D perhaps matching TRBD2 (5 bases). Germline CDR1 reads DFQATT; CDR2 reads SNEGSKA (reference sequence). The ends were cut back, 7 bases at V and 4 bases at J, with 7 bases in the middle. The CDR3 runs 11 residues. The CDR3 loop reads CSVSGTGELFF. In DNA, the CDR3 is TGCAGTGTAAGCGGCACCGGGGAGCTGTTTTTT.

In its sample, this clonotype was seen many times. This chain connects TRBV5-1 to TRBJ2-7; D is perhaps TRBD2 (6 bases). From germline, CDR1 is SGHRS and CDR2 YFSETQ. The ends were cut back, 0 bases at V and 4 bases at J, with 17 bases in the middle. The CDR3 totals 16 residues. CDR3 sequence: CASSLGHRENGYEQYF. The DNA of the CDR3 is TGCGCCAGCAGCTTGGGGCATCGGGAGAATGGTTACGAGCAGTACTTC. The full variable domain, completed using reference TRBV5-1 and TRBJ2-7, is KAGVTQTPRYLIKTRGQQVTLSCSPISGHRSVSWYQQTPGQGLQFLFEYFSETQRNKGNFPGRFSGRQFSNSRSEMNVSTLELGDSALYLCASSLGHRENGYEQYFGPGTRLTVT.

This clonotype was counted ten times or more. J is TRBJ1-2 and V is TRBV7-9; 7 bases align to TRBD1. CDR1 is SEHNR, CDR2 FQNEAQ, per germline (reference sequence). This CDR3 comprises 14 residues. The V gene end was trimmed by 6 bases and the J gene end by 3 bases; junction bases not matched to a gene: 7. This CDR3 is CASSTGAPHYGYTF. CDR3 bases: TGTGCCAGCAGTACAGGGGCCCCGCACTATGGCTACACCTTC.

This chain uses TRBV11-2 with TRBJ1-1; D is possibly TRBD1 (6 bases). Per germline, CDR1 SGHAT and CDR2 FQNNGV. The V end lost 0 bases, the J end lost 6 bases, and 11 bases lay between the germline ends. CDR3 length: 14 amino acids. The CDR3 sequence: CASSLDGTGSEAFF. DNA for the CDR3: TGTGCCAGCAGCTTAGACGGAACAGGGTCTGAAGCTTTCTTT.

The table lists this clonotype with a few counts. This chain connects TRBV6-2 or TRBV6-3 to TRBJ2-5; maybe TRBD1 (5 bases). V was clipped by 2 bases and J by 0 bases, with 22 bases between them. The CDR3 extends over 19 amino acids. Per the germline V gene, CDR1 is MNHEY and CDR2 is SVGEGT. The CDR3 spells CASSYPNTLDKYYQETQYF. As DNA, the CDR3 is TGTGCCAGCAGTTACCCAAATACCCTGGACAAGTACTACCAAGAGACCCAGTACTTC.

This clonotype showed up many times. The final CDR3 position lacks the conserved phenylalanine or tryptophan, pointing to a likely read error. This chain's CDR3 is CSVNLAGGLFYEQYL. In DNA, the CDR3 is TGCAGCGTAAACTTAGCGGGAGGCCTCTTCTACGAGCAGTACCTC. The J gene is TRBJ2-7, the V gene TRBV29-1; TRBD2 matches at 10 bases. This CDR3 spans 15 amino acids. V gave up 6 bases and J gave up 3 bases; unmatched junction bases: 11. The germline gives CDR1 SQVTM, CDR2 ANQGSEA.

This clonotype came up many times. V gene TRBV6-5 combines with J gene TRBJ1-2, with 8 positions matching TRBD1. V lost 1 base to trimming and J lost 3 bases; unmatched junction nucleotides: 1. Per germline, CDR1 MNHEY and CDR2 SVGAGI. The CDR3 is made up of 14 amino acids. The CDR3 sequence is CASSYLDRDYGYTF. CDR3 nucleotides: TGTGCCAGCAGTTACTTGGACAGGGACTATGGCTACACCTTC.

This clonotype was seen ten or more times. The chain carries TRBV7-2 and TRBJ2-5, with a tentative D call TRBD2 (5 bases). This CDR3 is 15 amino acids long. Germline V gives CDR1 SGHTA, CDR2 FQGNSA. V was shortened by 0 bases and J by 4 bases, with 12 bases between the two germline ends. CDR3 sequence: CASSLAGTSGETQYF. The CDR3 DNA reads as TGTGCCAGCAGCTTAGCGGGAACTAGTGGAGAGACCCAGTACTTC.

This clonotype occurred many times. The chain couples TRBV7-2 to TRBJ1-1; D ambiguous. CDR1 is SGHTA and CDR2 is FQGNSA in the germline V gene. V shed 1 base and J shed 0 bases, with 9 bases lying between them. This CDR3 has 15 amino acids. This chain's CDR3 is CASSLGLGMNTEAFF. Here the CDR3 DNA reads TGTGCCAGCAGCTTAGGTCTAGGGATGAACACTGAAGCTTTCTTT.

Written as DNA, the CDR3 is TGTGCCAGCAGTGAGAGGAGCGGGAACACCGGGGAGCTGTTTTTT. Translated, it gives CASSERSGNTGELFF. This rearrangement joins TRBV2 to TRBJ2-2; D may be TRBD2 (5 bases). Germline V CDR1 and CDR2: SNHLY, FYNNEI. V dropped 3 bases and J dropped 1 base, with 9 bases sitting between them. This CDR3 is built from 15 residues.

This clonotype appeared a few times. The rearrangement joins TRBV4-2 to TRBJ2-2; a possible D gene is TRBD2 (6 bases). Germline CDR1 reads LGHNA; CDR2 reads YNFKEQ. The CDR3 loop spans 13 amino acids. V dropped 2 bases and J dropped 10 bases, with 11 bases sitting between them. CDR3 sequence: CASSQQGEEELFF. DNA for the CDR3: TGTGCCAGCAGCCAACAAGGGGAGGAGGAGCTGTTTTTT.

At least ten counts were recorded for this clonotype. The rearrangement uses TRBV20-1 and TRBJ2-7; 10 bases are shared with TRBD2. In germline, CDR1 is DFQATT, CDR2 SNEGSKA (reference sequence). V dropped 6 bases and J dropped 6; count of bases not matched to a gene: 11. The CDR3 loop spans 14 amino acids. The CDR3 DNA is TGCAGTGCCCCGAGAGCTAGCGGGAGCTCCGAGCAGTACTTC. Protein: CSAPRASGSSEQYF.

This clonotype showed up many times. The genes are TRBV7-2 and TRBJ1-1, with a possible D match to TRBD1 (6 bases). This CDR3 contains 13 residues. V shed 5 bases and J shed 9 bases, with 16 bases lying between them. In germline, CDR1 is SGHTA, CDR2 FQGNSA. This chain's CDR3 is CASSPARRGQAFF. In nucleotides, the CDR3 is TGTGCCAGCAGCCCAGCCCGCAGGGGTCAAGCTTTCTTT.

The sample holds a few counts of this clonotype. The V call is TRBV4-1, the J call TRBJ1-1, with 7 bases aligning to TRBD1. The CDR3 runs to 14 residues. Germline loops: CDR1 MGHRA, CDR2 YSYEKL. The V segment lost 6 bases and the J segment 5 bases; nucleotides outside the gene matches: 9. The CDR3 region is CASRPPGRGTEAFF. CDR3 nucleotides: TGCGCCAGCAGGCCGCCGGGCAGGGGGACTGAAGCTTTCTTT.

The rearrangement links TRBV12-3 or TRBV12-4 to TRBJ2-7, with D tentatively TRBD1 (8 bases). The CDR3 has 14 amino acids. V lost 7 bases to trimming and J lost 4 bases, with 17 bases between them. CDR3 residues: CASTRTGRGYEQYF. CDR3 nucleotide sequence: TGTGCCAGCACCCGGACAGGGAGGGGGTACGAGCAGTACTTC.

This clonotype was recorded at least ten times. This sequence joins TRBV18 and TRBJ2-5, with 12 positions matching TRBD2. The CDR3 has 15 amino acids. V gave up 3 bases and J gave up 4 bases; unmatched junction bases: 3. From germline, CDR1 is KGHSH and CDR2 LQKENI. CDR3 amino acids: CASSPTGLAGETQYF. The CDR3 DNA sequence: TGTGCCAGCTCACCGACGGGACTAGCGGGAGAGACCCAGTACTTC. Variable domain in full (rest from reference TRBV18 and TRBJ2-5): NAGVMQNPRHLVRRRGQEARLRCSPMKGHSHVYWYRQLPEEGLKFMVYLQKENIIDESGMPKERFSAEFPKEGPSILRIQQVVRGDSAAYFCASSPTGLAGETQYFGPGTRLLVL.

This clonotype has at least ten counts. The chain combines TRBV28 with TRBJ1-1; D not resolved. This CDR3 region has 13 residues. Germline CDR1 MDHEN, CDR2 SYDVKM. The V end was cut by 6 bases, the J end by 4 bases, with 12 bases between. CDR3 in DNA: TGTGCCAGCAGATACGGCCCCCTCACTGAAGCTTTCTTT. Translating it yields CASRYGPLTEAFF.

This clonotype turned up a few times. The genes are TRBV28 and TRBJ2-7; the match to TRBD2 covers 8 bases. Germline CDR1 MDHEN, CDR2 SYDVKM. The CDR3 runs to 13 residues. V lost 10 bases and J lost 5; bases outside the gene matches: 10. The CDR3 loop is CANPSGSINEQYF. CDR3 bases: TGTGCCAACCCAAGCGGGAGTATTAACGAGCAGTACTTC.

This clonotype was detected ten times or more. Mismatch with germline at one junction end may stem from a read error. J is TRBJ2-7 and V is TRBV20-1; D ambiguous. The CDR3 loop spans 13 amino acids. Germline loops: CDR1 DFQATT, CDR2 SNEGSKA (reference sequence). The DNA for the CDR3 is TGCAGTGCTAGCGCCCACAGCTCCTACGAGCAGTGCTTC. Residues: CSASAHSSYEQCF.

This clonotype occurred many times. The J gene is TRBJ1-1, the V gene TRBV6-1; D call uncertain. This CDR3 has 13 residues. Trimming took off 6 bases at V and 6 bases at J, with 14 bases between the two ends. From germline, CDR1 is MNHNS and CDR2 SASEGT. The CDR3 DNA sequence: TGTGCCAGCAGGCCCATTTCACTCGCTGAAGCTTTCTTT. It yields the protein CASRPISLAEAFF.

This clonotype has at least ten counts. This chain connects TRBV29-1 to TRBJ1-1, with 10 bases aligning to TRBD1. V lost 8 bases to trimming and J lost 7 bases; unmatched junction nucleotides: 7. CDR3 length equals 12 residues. Per germline, CDR1 SQVTM and CDR2 ANQGSEA. The CDR3 sequence: CSSQTGGIEAFF. The CDR3 DNA follows: TGCAGCTCCCAGACAGGGGGCATTGAAGCTTTCTTT.

There are many counts of this clonotype. The V gene is TRBV7-9, the J gene TRBJ1-1; 8 nucleotides match TRBD1. This CDR3 is built from 15 residues. Germline assignment: CDR1 SEHNR and CDR2 FQNEAQ (reference sequence). V was clipped by 10 bases and J by 1 base; unmatched bases: 11. CDR3 DNA: TGTGCCATCTTGGACAGGGCAGAGGGGAACACTGAAGCTTTCTTT. The encoded protein is CAILDRAEGNTEAFF.

Remarks on this clonotype: This clone may be a read error of a much larger clone one base away. CDR3 DNA sequence: TGTGCCAGCAGTTTTAGACAGGGGTTAGCCAAAAACATTAAGTACTTC. This encodes CASSFRQGLAKNIKYF. The chain combines TRBV12-3 or TRBV12-4 with TRBJ2-4; 8 positions match TRBD1. This CDR3 has 16 amino acids.

This clonotype has a count of ten or more. The gene calls are TRBV5-1 and TRBJ1-1; D is ambiguous. CDR3 length equals 14 residues. Trimming stripped 4 bases from V and 0 bases from J, with 10 bases between. CDR1 and CDR2 from the germline V gene are SGHRS and YFSETQ. CDR3 residues: CASSTDGLNTEAFF. Here the CDR3 DNA reads TGCGCCAGCAGCACGGACGGGCTGAACACTGAAGCTTTCTTT. Together with reference TRBV5-1 and TRBJ1-1, the CDR3 gives the full variable domain: KAGVTQTPRYLIKTRGQQVTLSCSPISGHRSVSWYQQTPGQGLQFLFEYFSETQRNKGNFPGRFSGRQFSNSRSEMNVSTLELGDSALYLCASSTDGLNTEAFFGQGTRLTVV.

This clonotype was seen a handful of times. The rearrangement uses TRBV18 and TRBJ2-7; D not resolved. CDR3 length: 15 amino acids. Germline loops: CDR1 KGHSH, CDR2 LQKENI. V lost 5 bases and J 1 base, leaving 15 bases between the germline ends. The CDR3 is CASSSSRSESYEQYF. The CDR3 DNA is TGTGCCAGCTCATCCAGTCGGTCTGAATCCTACGAGCAGTACTTC.

This clonotype was seen many times. The CDR3 coding sequence is TGCAGCGTTGGAGGACAGGGGGCCTCCAAAAACATTCAGTACTTC. Residues: CSVGGQGASKNIQYF. V usage is TRBV29-1 and J usage is TRBJ2-4; 11 positions match TRBD1. The CDR3 runs to 15 residues. The germline gives CDR1 SQVTM, CDR2 ANQGSEA. With 4 bases clipped from V and 2 bases from J, the junction kept 4 bases outside the gene matches. Complete variable domain (other parts from reference TRBV29-1 and TRBJ2-4): SAVISQKPSRDICQRGTSLTIQCQVDSQVTMMFWYRQQPGQSLTLIATANQGSEATYESGFVIDKFPISRPNLTFSTLTVSNMSPEDSSIYLCSVGGQGASKNIQYFGAGTRLSVL.

This clonotype was picked up many times. The chain joins TRBV28 to TRBJ1-5; 7 bases fit TRBD1. The CDR3 consists of 15 residues. J gave up 4 bases and V 6 bases, and 9 bases lay outside the gene matches. Germline CDR1 MDHEN, CDR2 SYDVKM. CDR3 residues: CASRRGGGTNQPQHF. The CDR3 DNA reads TGTGCCAGCAGGAGAGGAGGGGGCACAAATCAGCCCCAGCATTTT.

This clonotype was recorded at least ten times. J is TRBJ2-7 and V is TRBV7-2, with TRBD2 matching over 7 bases. The junction had 13 bases not matched to a gene; V was cut back by 5 bases and J by 6 bases. Germline CDR1 is SGHTA and CDR2 is FQGNSA. CDR3 size: 15 residues. The CDR3 loop reads CASSKRGGSLTEQYF. The CDR3 coding sequence is TGTGCCAGCAGCAAGAGAGGCGGGAGTCTAACCGAGCAGTACTTC. Based on the CDR3 plus reference TRBV7-2 and TRBJ2-7, the full variable domain is GAGVSQSPSNKVTEKGKDVELRCDPISGHTALYWYRQSLGQGLEFLIYFQGNSAPDKSGLPSDRFSAERTGGSVSTLTIQRTQQEDSAVYLCASSKRGGSLTEQYFGPGTRLTVT.

This clonotype was detected ten times or more. The genes are TRBV6-5 and TRBJ1-2, with D maybe TRBD1 (6 bases). Germline assignment: CDR1 MNHEY and CDR2 SVGAGI. The CDR3 length is 13 residues. V shed 6 bases and J shed 4 bases, with 12 bases lying between them. In DNA form, the CDR3 reads TGTGCCAGCAGCCGCGACAGGATCTATGGCTACACCTTC. This sequence encodes CASSRDRIYGYTF.

Here the CDR3 reads CATSDSVPGIEAGELFF. As DNA, the CDR3 is TGTGCCACCAGTGATTCGGTACCGGGGATAGAGGCCGGGGAGCTGTTTTTT. V gene TRBV24-1 combines with J gene TRBJ2-2; TRBD2 might be the D (5 bases). The CDR3 runs to 17 residues. Germline V gene sequence: CDR1 KGHDR, CDR2 SFDVKD. Trimming removed 2 bases at V and 6 bases at J, with 18 bases between.